Below, 25 T cell receptor beta chains from the same sample are listed, as sequenced in a study of T-cell memory formation after mild COVID-19. TCRdb re-derived calls from the 5' RACE reads in MiXCR, one entry per CDR3 protein. Of 450,000 or so distinct CDR3 sequences listed, roughly 25% were seen once; the top ten hold around 13%. The specimen was PBMCs or a T cell subset sorted from them (not recorded which). The receptors derive from an adult woman who had mild COVID-19 (a few samples of this study predate the infection). Cell type and time point are not known.

The chain couples TRBV11-2 to TRBJ2-5; D call uncertain. CDR1 is SGHAT and CDR2 is FQNNGV in the germline V gene. The CDR3 loop spans 14 amino acids. V was trimmed by 1 base and J by 5 bases, leaving 11 bases between them. The CDR3 sequence is CASSLVIEEETQYF. CDR3 bases: TGTGCCAGCAGCTTAGTAATAGAGGAGGAGACCCAGTACTTC. Full variable domain (missing parts from reference TRBV11-2 and TRBJ2-5): EAGVAQSPRYKIIEKRQSVAFWCNPISGHATLYWYQQILGQGPKLLIQFQNNGVVDDSQLPKDRFSAERLKGVDSTLKIQPAKLEDSAVYLCASSLVIEEETQYFGPGTRLLVL.

By sample fraction, this clonotype is medium-sized. The chain employs TRBV24-1 and TRBJ2-1; no clear D. Trimming left V 4 bases short and J 8 bases short, with 11 bases between. Germline CDR1 reads KGHDR; CDR2 reads SFDVKD. The CDR3 contains 13 residues. CDR3 residues: CATSEVAWDEQFF. The DNA of the CDR3 is TGTGCCACCAGTGAGGTGGCGTGGGATGAGCAGTTCTTC.

The J gene is TRBJ2-1, the V gene TRBV15; the D gene is possibly TRBD2 (5 bases). This CDR3 is 16 amino acids long. Germline V lookup: CDR1 LNHNV, CDR2 YYDKDF (reference sequence). V was trimmed by 0 bases and J by 3 bases, leaving 12 bases between them. CDR3 coding DNA: TGTGCCACCAGCAGAGATTTAGTTGGGAGCTACAATGAGCAGTTCTTC. This codes for CATSRDLVGSYNEQFF.

The V gene is TRBV13, the J gene TRBJ2-7; TRBD1 agrees at 8 bases. The CDR3 runs 15 residues. The trim removed 4 bases at V and 5 bases at J, leaving 10 bases unmatched. Per germline, CDR1 PRHDT and CDR2 FYEKMQ (reference sequence). CDR3 in amino acids: CASSSPGTGFNEQYF. The CDR3, as DNA: TGTGCCAGCAGCTCGCCCGGGACAGGCTTCAACGAGCAGTACTTC.

The chain links TRBV7-8 to TRBJ2-1, with D tentatively TRBD1 (6 bases). Trimming cost V 2 bases and J 6 bases, with 17 bases left between them. Germline V gene data show CDR1 as SGHVS and CDR2 as FQNEAQ. This CDR3 spans 16 amino acids. The CDR3 DNA is TGTGCCAGCAGCTTAAGCCGCGGACAGAGGGGCAATGAGCAGTTCTTC. Its translation is CASSLSRGQRGNEQFF. Full variable domain (missing parts from reference TRBV7-8 and TRBJ2-1): GAGVSQSPRYKVAKRGQDVALRCDPISGHVSLFWYQQALGQGPEFLTYFQNEAQLDKSGLPSDRFFAERPEGSVSTLKIQRTQQEDSAVYLCASSLSRGQRGNEQFFGPGTRLTVL.

This chain joins TRBV15 and TRBJ2-3; D is unresolved. The CDR3 is 15 residues long. Germline values: CDR1 LNHNV, CDR2 YYDKDF (reference sequence). V lost 1 base and J 7 bases, leaving 15 bases between the germline ends. CDR3 coding DNA: TGTGCCACCAGCAGAGCCGGCGTCCCATTTTATACGCAGTATTTT. It translates to CATSRAGVPFYTQYF.

V is TRBV7-9 and J is TRBJ1-1; TRBD1 matches at 8 bases. This CDR3 spans 13 amino acids. The junction had 6 bases not matched to a gene; V was cut back by 5 bases and J by 7 bases. The germline CDR1 and CDR2 sequences are SEHNR and FQNEAQ (reference sequence). CDR3 amino acids: CASSLDRGGEAFF. CDR3 in DNA: TGTGCCAGCAGCCTTGACAGGGGTGGTGAAGCTTTCTTT.

This clonotype showed up just once. A much larger clone differs by one base, so this may be a read error. The genes are TRBV7-9 and TRBJ2-3, with D perhaps matching TRBD2 (5 bases). V was cut by 3 bases and J by 1 base, with 8 bases left in between. CDR1 and CDR2 from the germline V gene are SEHNR and FQNEAQ (reference sequence). The CDR3 has 14 amino acids. CDR3 in amino acids: CASSFEAGTDTQYF. The CDR3 coding sequence is TGTGCCAGCAGCTTTGAAGCGGGCACAGATACGCAGTATTTT. The variable domain in full, completed from reference TRBV7-9 and TRBJ2-3, reads DTGVSQNPRHKITKRGQNVTFRCDPISEHNRLYWYRQTLGQGPEFLTYFQNEAQLEKSRLLSDRFSAERPKGSFSTLEIQRTEQGDSAMYLCASSFEAGTDTQYFGPGTRLTVL.

V and J are TRBV4-3 and TRBJ1-1; D unresolved. Germline V gene data show CDR1 as LGHNA and CDR2 as YSLEER. The V gene lost 0 bases and the J gene lost 5 bases, with 16 bases spanning the gap. The length of the CDR3 is 16 residues. DNA for the CDR3: TGCGCCAGCAGCCAAGATCGGGCATTAATGGGTACTGAAGCTTTCTTT. Translation gives CASSQDRALMGTEAFF.

This clonotype turned up a few times. The chain is built from TRBV6-5 and TRBJ2-2; TRBD1 might be the D (6 bases). CDR3 length: 16 amino acids. Germline loops: CDR1 MNHEY, CDR2 SVGAGI. V lost 6 bases and J 3 bases, leaving 17 bases between the germline ends. The CDR3 here is CASSAGAGVYTGELFF. CDR3 DNA sequence: TGTGCCAGCAGCGCCGGGGCAGGGGTTTACACCGGGGAGCTGTTTTTT.

The chain uses TRBV3-1 and TRBJ2-7, with 7 bases fitting TRBD2. With 2 bases clipped from V and 1 base from J, the junction kept 5 bases outside the gene matches. The CDR3 sequence is 15 residues long. Per germline, CDR1 LGHDT and CDR2 YNNKEL (reference sequence). For the CDR3, the DNA is TGTGCCAGCAGCCAACTGAGGACTAGTTCCTACGAGCAGTACTTC. Translated, it gives CASSQLRTSSYEQYF.

This clonotype appeared a few times. This sequence joins TRBV4-3 and TRBJ2-2, with D uncertain. Germline assignment: CDR1 LGHNA and CDR2 YSLEER. This CDR3 has 17 residues. Trimming removed 0 bases at V and 5 bases at J, with 16 bases between. The DNA for the CDR3 is TGCGCCAGCAGCCAAGATAGGCGGAATATTATTACCGGGGAGCTGTTTTTT. Translating it yields CASSQDRRNIITGELFF.

This clonotype was picked up a small number of times. The chain uses TRBV5-5 and TRBJ2-6; D is possibly TRBD2 (6 bases). Germline V gene data show CDR1 as SGHKS and CDR2 as YYEKEE (reference sequence). The germline V and J ends were trimmed by 6 bases and 0 bases, with 16 bases remaining between them. This CDR3 contains 17 residues. The CDR3 DNA follows: TGTGCCAGCACCGCGACGGGGGATTCCTCTGGGGCCAACGTCCTGACTTTC. Translation gives CASTATGDSSGANVLTF.

This clonotype was counted between two and nine times. V usage is TRBV10-3 and J usage is TRBJ2-3; D ambiguous. The V and J ends lost 8 bases and 1 base respectively, with 13 bases between them. Germline-derived CDR1 and CDR2 are ENHRY and SYGVKD. CDR3 length: 14 residues. Here the CDR3 reads CAIQSSGGTDTQYF. In DNA form, the CDR3 reads TGTGCCATCCAATCCTCAGGAGGCACAGATACGCAGTATTTT.

V usage is TRBV6-5 and J usage is TRBJ2-2; D is perhaps TRBD2 (5 bases). The V end was cut by 6 bases, the J end by 0 bases, with 11 bases between. The CDR3 is made up of 15 amino acids. Germline values: CDR1 MNHEY, CDR2 SVGAGI. CDR3 coding DNA: TGTGCCAGCAGCCAGAGAGGGACGAACACCGGGGAGCTGTTTTTT. Translating gives CASSQRGTNTGELFF.

This chain uses TRBV12-3 or TRBV12-4 with TRBJ2-1; TRBD2 matches 16 bases. CDR3 size: 18 residues. The V and J ends lost 6 bases and 8 bases, in that order; junction bases with no gene match: 13. The CDR3 reads CASSLPGTSGGARDEQFF. CDR3 DNA sequence: TGTGCCAGCAGCCTTCCCGGGACTAGCGGGGGGGCTAGGGATGAGCAGTTCTTC.

The chain carries TRBV30 and TRBJ2-1; 13 positions agree with TRBD2. Per the germline V gene, CDR1 is GTSNPN and CDR2 is SVGIG (reference sequence). The junction had 8 bases not matched to a gene; V was cut back by 2 bases and J by 1 base. The CDR3 length is 18 residues. This CDR3 is CAWSFRTSGSGSYNEQFF. In DNA form, the CDR3 reads TGTGCCTGGAGTTTTAGGACTAGCGGGAGCGGATCCTACAATGAGCAGTTCTTC.

The rearrangement uses TRBV7-2 and TRBJ1-6, with a weak D call TRBD1 (6 bases). Germline CDR1 reads SGHTA; CDR2 reads FQGNSA. The CDR3 is made up of 15 amino acids. V gave up 3 bases and J gave up 6 bases, with 12 bases separating them. The CDR3 spells CASSLQGHTNSPLHF. DNA of the CDR3: TGTGCCAGCAGCTTGCAGGGACACACTAATTCACCCCTCCACTTT.

In its sample, this clonotype was seen a few times. V gene TRBV5-1 combines with J gene TRBJ1-1, with TRBD1 as a possible D gene (5 bases). Per germline, CDR1 SGHRS and CDR2 YFSETQ. V lost 3 bases, J lost 4 bases, and 16 bases lay in between. The CDR3 length is 15 residues. The CDR3 is CASSSPGTDSTEAFF. CDR3 coding DNA: TGCGCCAGCAGCTCCCCGGGGACCGATTCCACTGAAGCTTTCTTT.

This clonotype has just a few counts. The chain uses TRBV18 and TRBJ2-7, with a weak D call TRBD2 (5 bases). Trimming took off 6 bases at V and 3 bases at J, with 12 bases between the two ends. The germline V gene has CDR1 KGHSH and CDR2 LQKENI. This CDR3 comprises 13 residues. CDR3 nucleotide sequence: TGTGCCAGCTCGGAGGCCAGATACTACGAGCAGTACTTC. This translates into CASSEARYYEQYF.

This clonotype was picked up many times. The chain has TRBV9 and TRBJ2-7, with D possibly matching TRBD2 (6 bases). The germline CDR1 and CDR2 sequences are SGDLS and YYNGEE. The CDR3 loop spans 17 amino acids. The V gene lost 0 bases and the J gene lost 5 bases, with 21 bases spanning the gap. This chain's CDR3 is CASSVGPMDGGVHEQYF. The CDR3 DNA is TGTGCCAGCAGCGTAGGCCCTATGGACGGCGGGGTCCACGAGCAGTACTTC.

This clonotype was seen more than once but under ten times. The V call is TRBV4-2, the J call TRBJ2-1; no firm D call. The germline V gene has CDR1 LGHNA and CDR2 YNFKEQ. Trimming removed 2 bases at V and 5 bases at J, with 13 bases between. This CDR3 comprises 15 residues. The CDR3 DNA reads as TGTGCCAGCAGCCAAACTCTACCCTGGGACAATGAGCAGTTCTTC. This sequence encodes CASSQTLPWDNEQFF.

The chain recombines TRBV5-1 with TRBJ1-2; D not resolved. The CDR3 spans 12 residues. The ends were cut back, 0 bases at V and 6 bases at J, with 6 bases in the middle. CDR1 SGHRS and CDR2 YFSETQ come from the germline V gene. CDR3 residues: CASSLEEHGYTF. The DNA of the CDR3 is TGCGCCAGCAGCTTGGAAGAGCATGGCTACACCTTC.

As regards this clonotype: The junction differs from germline at one of its ends, possibly a read error. The rearrangement joins TRBV6-5 to TRBJ2-3; 11 bases map to TRBD2. The CDR3 is 15 amino acids. Germline V gene data show CDR1 as MNHEY and CDR2 as SVGAGI. CDR3 residues: CASTRLAGSRDTQYF. The CDR3 nucleotides read TGTGCCAGCACCCGACTAGCGGGGAGCAGAGATACGCAGTATTTT.

The chain recombines TRBV6-5 with TRBJ1-6; no reliable D call. Germline V gene sequence: CDR1 MNHEY, CDR2 SVGAGI. The CDR3 length is 15 residues. V lost 0 bases to trimming and J lost 6 bases, with 9 bases between them. CDR3 coding DNA: TGTGCCAGCAGTTACTCATCTAGGGCTAATTCACCCCTCCACTTT. It specifies CASSYSSRANSPLHF.